This T cell receptor (beta chain) was recorded in a study of patients and donors after allogeneic stem cell transplantation. V lost 5 bases to trimming and J lost 3 bases, with 10 bases between them. This CDR3 has 13 residues. TCRdb re-called the RT-PCR reads with MiXCR, one entry per CDR3 protein. The sample yields roughly 200,000 distinct CDR3 sequences, around two fifths seen once. Material: blood, either unsorted or a sorted T cell fraction (not recorded which). The genes are TRBV12-3 or TRBV12-4 and TRBJ1-1, with D unclear. This clonotype originated in a human donor who was either an allogeneic HSCT recipient or a stem cell or donor lymphocyte infusion donor (not recorded which). It is not recorded whose cells these are; they may come from a transplant donor. The DNA for the CDR3 is TGTGCCAGCAGTCTTACGCAGTACACTGAAGCTTTCTTT. Translating gives CASSLTQYTEAFF.